A selection of T cell receptor beta chains follows, all from one sample in a study of tumor-infiltrating lymphocytes in primary liver carcinoma. Via MiXCR, TCRdb re-called the multiplex PCR reads, giving one row per CDR3 protein. In the table there are more than 70,000 distinct CDR3 sequences, 65% to 80% of which are singletons. Sequenced material: liver tumor tissue from sampling region 1. These TCRs come from a man aged 40-55 years with primary liver carcinoma and hepatitis B virus infection. CDR3s include the opening cysteine and the closing phenylalanine or tryptophan. D genes are given only for firm matches. Rows give clone size only sometimes, using once, few, many, or a class for an expanded clone.

TRBJ2-1 TRBV20-1 NA few CSARGRHRSYNEQFF TGCAGTGCTAGGGGGAGACACCGTTCCTACAATGAGCAGTTCTTC
TRBJ2-3 TRBV4-1 NA NA CASIQGQTTDTQYF TGCGCCAGCATCCAAGGTCAGACCACGGATACGCAGTATTTT
TRBJ2-5 TRBV12-3/TRBV12-4 NA NA CASSFPRGLTGKETQYF TGTGCCAGCAGTTTCCCCCGAGGACTAACGGGCAAGGAGACCCAGTACTTC
TRBJ1-1 TRBV4-1 NA NA CASTLCGMNTEAFF TGCGCCAGCACCCTATGTGGTATGAATACTGAAGCTTTCTTT
TRBJ2-5 TRBV5-1 NA NA CTSSLEGGVSETQYF TGCACCAGCAGCTTGGAAGGGGGAGTGTCAGAGACCCAGTACTTC
TRBJ2-2 TRBV29-1 TRBD2 NA CRVLAGGPAAYTGEPFF TGCAGAGTTCTAGCGGGAGGGCCCGCTGCGTACACCGGGGAGCCGTTCTTT
TRBJ2-2 TRBV7-9 NA NA CASGLGRATTGELFF TGTGCCAGCGGCTTGGGCAGGGCTACTACCGGGGAGCTGTTTTTT
TRBJ2-3 TRBV10-3 TRBD2 NA CAISARILAGPSTDTQYF TGTGCCATCAGTGCACGGATTTTAGCGGGACCTAGCACAGATACGCAGTATTTT
TRBJ2-1 TRBV14 NA NA CASSLSPWWNEQFF TGTGCCAGTAGCCTGTCCCCCTGGTGGAATGAGCAGTTCTTC
TRBJ1-4 TRBV20-1 NA NA CSARNATNEKLFF TGCAGTGCTAGGAATGCAACTAATGAAAAACTGTTTTTT
TRBJ2-7 TRBV11-2 NA NA CASSLALLSYEQCF TGTGCCAGCAGTTTAGCACTCCTCTCCTACGAGCAGTGCTTC
TRBJ2-2 TRBV11-2 NA NA CVSSIDRGELLF TGTGTCAGCAGCATCGACCGCGGGGAGCTGCTTTTT
TRBJ2-7 TRBV4-1 NA NA CASSQGLYYEQYF TGCGCCAGTAGCCAAGGCCTTTATTACGAGCAGTACTTC
TRBJ2-5 TRBV4-1 NA NA CASSQDRVGGGETQYF TGCGCCAGCAGCCAAGATCGAGTGGGAGGGGGAGAGACCCAATACTTC
TRBJ2-7 TRBV29-1 TRBD1 NA CRVITGGSPYEQCF TGCAGAGTTATAACAGGGGGCAGCCCCTACGAGCAGTGCTTC
TRBJ2-7 TRBV10-3 TRBD1 NA CANSALPPEQGFGEQYF TGTGCCAACAGTGCCCTCCCCCCGGAACAGGGGTTCGGCGAGCAGTACTTC
TRBJ2-3 TRBV6-1 NA NA CASSEGVASTDTQYF TGTGCCAGCAGTGAAGGGGTTGCTAGCACGGATACGCAGTATTTT